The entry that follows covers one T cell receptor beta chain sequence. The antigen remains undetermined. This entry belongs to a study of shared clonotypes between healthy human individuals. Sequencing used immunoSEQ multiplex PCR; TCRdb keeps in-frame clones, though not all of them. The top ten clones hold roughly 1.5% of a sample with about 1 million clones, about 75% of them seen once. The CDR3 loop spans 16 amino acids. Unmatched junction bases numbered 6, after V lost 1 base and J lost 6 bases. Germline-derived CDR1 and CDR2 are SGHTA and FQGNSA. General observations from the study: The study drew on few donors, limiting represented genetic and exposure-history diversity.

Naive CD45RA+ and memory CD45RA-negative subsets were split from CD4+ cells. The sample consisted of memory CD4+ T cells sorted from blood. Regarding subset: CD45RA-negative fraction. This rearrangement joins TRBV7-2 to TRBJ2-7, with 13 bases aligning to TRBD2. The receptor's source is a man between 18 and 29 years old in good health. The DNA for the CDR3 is TGTGCCAGCAGCTTAGGACTAGCGGGAGGAGGGGGCGAGCAGTACTTC. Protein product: CASSLGLAGGGGEQYF.